This T cell receptor (beta chain) was documented in a study of blood T cell repertoires in COVID-19. Sequencing used immunoSEQ multiplex PCR; TCRdb keeps in-frame clones, though not all of them. The profile shows approximately 240,000 clones, roughly nine tenths of them singletons. Participants were aged about 18 to 95 years, lived in about 26 US areas, and enrolled virtually. Allocation to cohorts depended on clinical history reported by the participants. This CDR3 has 13 amino acids. V was pared by 3 bases and J by 8 bases, with 12 bases between. Germline V gene sequence: CDR1 SGHRS, CDR2 YFSETQ. The chain joins TRBV5-1 to TRBJ2-1; unclear D gene. The sequencing sample was made of PBMCs or T cells enriched from blood (not recorded which). The receptor comes from a woman in her twenties or thirties with acute COVID-19. CDR3 region: CASSSIYSDEQFF. CDR3 DNA sequence: TGCGCCAGCAGCTCTATCTACTCGGATGAGCAGTTCTTC.